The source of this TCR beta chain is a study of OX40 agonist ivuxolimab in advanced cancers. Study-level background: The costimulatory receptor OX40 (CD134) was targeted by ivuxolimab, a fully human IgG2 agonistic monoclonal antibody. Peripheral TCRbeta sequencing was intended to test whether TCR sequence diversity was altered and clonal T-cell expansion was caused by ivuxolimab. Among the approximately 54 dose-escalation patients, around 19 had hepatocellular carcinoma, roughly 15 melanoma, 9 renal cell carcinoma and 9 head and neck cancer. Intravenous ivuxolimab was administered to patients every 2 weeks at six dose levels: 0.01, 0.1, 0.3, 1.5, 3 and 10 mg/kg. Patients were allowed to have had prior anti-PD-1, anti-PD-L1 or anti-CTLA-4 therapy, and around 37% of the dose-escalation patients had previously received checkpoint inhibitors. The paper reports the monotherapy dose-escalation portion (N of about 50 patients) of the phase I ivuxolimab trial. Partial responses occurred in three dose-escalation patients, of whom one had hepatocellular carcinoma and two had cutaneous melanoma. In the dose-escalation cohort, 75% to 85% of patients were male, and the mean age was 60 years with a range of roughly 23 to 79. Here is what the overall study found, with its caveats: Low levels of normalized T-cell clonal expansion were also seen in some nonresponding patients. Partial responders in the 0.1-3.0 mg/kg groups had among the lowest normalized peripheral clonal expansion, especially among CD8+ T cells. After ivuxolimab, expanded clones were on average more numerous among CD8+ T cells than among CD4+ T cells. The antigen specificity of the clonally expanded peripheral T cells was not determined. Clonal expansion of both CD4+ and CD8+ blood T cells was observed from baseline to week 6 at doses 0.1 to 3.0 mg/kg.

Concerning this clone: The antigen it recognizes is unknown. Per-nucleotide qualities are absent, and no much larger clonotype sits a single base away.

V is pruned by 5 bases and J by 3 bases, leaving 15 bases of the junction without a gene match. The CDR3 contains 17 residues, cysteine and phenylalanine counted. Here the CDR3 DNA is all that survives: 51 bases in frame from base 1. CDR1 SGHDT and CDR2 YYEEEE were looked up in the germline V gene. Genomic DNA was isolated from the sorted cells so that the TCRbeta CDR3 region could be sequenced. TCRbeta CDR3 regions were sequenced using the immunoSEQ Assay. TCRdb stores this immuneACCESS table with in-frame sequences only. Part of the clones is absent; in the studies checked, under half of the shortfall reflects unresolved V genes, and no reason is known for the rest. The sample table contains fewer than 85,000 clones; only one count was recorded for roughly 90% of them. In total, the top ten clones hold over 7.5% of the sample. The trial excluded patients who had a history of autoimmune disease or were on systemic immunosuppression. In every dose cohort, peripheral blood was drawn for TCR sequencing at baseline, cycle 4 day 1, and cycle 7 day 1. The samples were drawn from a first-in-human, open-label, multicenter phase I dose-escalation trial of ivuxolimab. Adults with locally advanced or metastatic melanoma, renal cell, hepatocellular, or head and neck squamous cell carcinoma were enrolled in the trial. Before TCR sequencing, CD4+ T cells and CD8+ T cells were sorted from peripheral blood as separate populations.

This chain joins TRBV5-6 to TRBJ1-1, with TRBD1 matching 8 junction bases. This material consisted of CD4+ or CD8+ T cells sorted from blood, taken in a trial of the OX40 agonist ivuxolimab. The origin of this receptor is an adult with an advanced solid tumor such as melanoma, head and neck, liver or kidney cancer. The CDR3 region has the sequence CASRPDRAGSRDTEAFF. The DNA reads TGTGCCAGCAGACCGGACAGGGCGGGATCAAGGGACACTGAAGCTTTCTTT. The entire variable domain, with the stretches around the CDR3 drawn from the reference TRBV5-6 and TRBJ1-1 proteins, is DAGVTQSPTHLIKTRGQQVTLRCSPKSGHDTVSWYQQALGQGPQFIFQYYEEEERQRGNFPDRFSGHQFPNYSSELNVNALLLGDSALYLCASRPDRAGSRDTEAFFGQGTRLTVV.